The entry below describes one TCR beta chain. Its antigen is not identified. TCRdb's table, derived via immunoSEQ multiplex PCR, lists solely in-frame clones and lacks some. The table shows fewer than 110,000 clones, with roughly 87% occurring only once. This entry comes from a study of T cell responses to AZD1222 COVID-19 vaccine. Findings and caveats of the study: Nearly half of spike-specific TCRs reportedly target unmutated variant regions.

The material sequenced was peripheral blood, taken on day 0 of AZD1222 vaccination. The receptor was isolated from an adult in good health.

The chain's CDR3 is CASSNTGLSETQYF. The CDR3, as DNA: TGTGCCAGCAGCAACACCGGGTTGTCAGAGACCCAGTACTTC. This chain joins TRBV9 and TRBJ2-5; D uncertain. CDR3 size: 14 residues. The V end was cut by 4 bases, the J end by 4 bases, with 14 bases between. The germline V gene encodes CDR1 SGDLS and CDR2 YYNGEE.